The present entry profiles one T cell receptor beta chain with its context. Its cognate antigen is unknown. CDR1 and CDR2 (germline): SGDLS, YYNGEE. The CDR3 totals 14 residues. Trimming left V 3 bases short and J 1 base short, with 11 bases between. The data originate from a study of shared clonotypes between healthy human individuals. Points from the study as a whole: Naive subsets generally exceeded memory subsets in estimated richness.

This table comes from immunoSEQ multiplex PCR, and its TCRdb copy is limited to in-frame clones, with some not included. The repertoire has around 690,000 clones, less than 95% of them found once; the top ten carry more than 30%. Participating donors were healthy, HIV-negative adults free of recent acute infections or vaccinations. This TCR was recovered from a man between 18 and 35 years old in good health. Some clones in this sample may be carry-over from other donors' samples. Sequenced sample: memory CD8+ T cells from PBMCs. Noted subset: CD45RO+ cells pooled with CCR7-negative TemRA cells. V and J are TRBV9 and TRBJ2-7; weak D call: TRBD2 (5 bases). CDR3 in amino acids: CASSAGLASYEQYF. CDR3 sequence (DNA): TGTGCCAGCAGCGCTGGTCTAGCTTCCTACGAGCAGTACTTC.